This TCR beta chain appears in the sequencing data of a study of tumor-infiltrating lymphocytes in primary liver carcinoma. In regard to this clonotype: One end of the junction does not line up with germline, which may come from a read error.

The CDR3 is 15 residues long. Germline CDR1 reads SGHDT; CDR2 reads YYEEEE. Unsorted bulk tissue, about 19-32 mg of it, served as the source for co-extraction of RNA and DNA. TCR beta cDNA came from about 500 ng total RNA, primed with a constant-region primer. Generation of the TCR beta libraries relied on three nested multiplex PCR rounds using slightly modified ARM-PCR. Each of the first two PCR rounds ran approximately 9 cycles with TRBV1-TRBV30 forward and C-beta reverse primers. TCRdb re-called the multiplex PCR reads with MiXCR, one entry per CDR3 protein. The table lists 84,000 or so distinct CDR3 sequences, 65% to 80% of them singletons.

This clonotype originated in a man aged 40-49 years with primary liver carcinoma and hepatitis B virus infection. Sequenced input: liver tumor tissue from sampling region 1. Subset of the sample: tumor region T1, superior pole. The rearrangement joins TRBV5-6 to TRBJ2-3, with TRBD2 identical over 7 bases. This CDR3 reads CASSLAGGPIDTRYF. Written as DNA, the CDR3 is TGTGCCAGCAGCTTGGCGGGAGGACCCATAGATACGCGGTATTTT.